In this sample, the clone carrying this TCR beta chain turned up a few times. Its antigen is not known. This record belongs to a study of cytotoxic CD8 clonotypes in ibrutinib-treated CLL. Study as a whole: Enrolment comprised under twelve relapsed/refractory and roughly 15 treatment-naive patients; 17 were IGHV unmutated. Whole-study findings and limits: The study found clonality rose at ibrutinib response, then fell toward baseline at progression. Starting clonality was above that of age-matched healthy donors and tracked circulating CD8+ T-cell counts.

The CDR3 is made up of 15 amino acids. V was clipped by 3 bases and J by 1 base, with 13 bases between them. The germline gives CDR1 SGHRS, CDR2 YFSETQ. Investigators sought sequencing depths of between 1 in 200,000 and 1 in 1 million T cells. Here immunoSEQ multiplex PCR was the method, and the copy in TCRdb shows in-frame clones only, minus some. Here the sample spans about 330,000 clones, roughly 71% being singletons. This sample comprised PBMCs, obtained after 36 months of ibrutinib treatment. The chain couples TRBV5-1 to TRBJ1-2; D is unclear. This receptor was identified in a human donor with chronic lymphocytic leukemia. The CDR3 DNA is TGCGCCAGCAGCTCCCTTGAGGCCTATAACTATGGCTACACCTTC. Translating gives CASSSLEAYNYGYTF.